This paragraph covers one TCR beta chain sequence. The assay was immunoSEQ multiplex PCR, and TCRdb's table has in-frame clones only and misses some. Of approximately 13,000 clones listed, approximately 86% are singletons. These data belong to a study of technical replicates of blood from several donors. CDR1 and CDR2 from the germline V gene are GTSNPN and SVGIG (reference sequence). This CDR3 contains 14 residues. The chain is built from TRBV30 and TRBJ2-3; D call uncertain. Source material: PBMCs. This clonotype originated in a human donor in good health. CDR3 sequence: CPIPLARSTDTQYF. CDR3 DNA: TGTCCGATACCATTGGCCCGAAGCACAGATACGCAGTATTTT.